This T cell receptor (beta chain) was found in a study of identifying expanded T cells in peripheral blood. Here immunoSEQ multiplex PCR was the method, and the copy in TCRdb shows in-frame clones only, minus some. The sample lists 120,000 or so clones, about four fifths occurring once. CDR3 length: 13 amino acids. The trim removed 5 bases at V and 8 bases at J, leaving 4 bases unmatched. Germline V lookup: CDR1 SGHTA, CDR2 FQGNSA. Sequencing was done on a sample of blood. This chain joins TRBV7-2 and TRBJ2-1; the match to TRBD1 covers 9 bases. This sequence originates from a person between 18 and 75 years old in good health. The CDR3 reads CASSTGQGYEQFF. CDR3 bases: TGTGCCAGCAGCACGGGACAGGGATATGAGCAGTTCTTC.